A single sample is the source of the 27 T cell receptor beta chains below, sequenced in a study of T cells in Graves' hyperthyroidism and ophthalmopathy (dated by TCRdb to about 2019). Library generation was performed with multiplex PCR. The data were produced on an Illumina HiSeq 2000. The TCR beta CDR3 regions were amplified from RNA transcripts. The TCR CDR3 was subjected to a first round of RT-PCR using the HTBI primer set and the Qiagen OneStep RT-PCR kit. TCRdb cleaned the public reads at Q25 with fastp, built clones with MiXCR and kept in-frame beta chains. Each entry merges the rows of one CDR3 protein and shows their most common DNA and genes. For this sample the table gives under 600,000 distinct CDR3 sequences, of which around 16% were detected only once. The top ten clonotypes cover roughly 3% of the sample. Input material: blood. The receptor source for this set is a woman in her forties with Graves' ophthalmopathy.

This clonotype was detected a few times. J is TRBJ1-1 and V is TRBV6-2 or TRBV6-3; 10 bases agree with TRBD1. J was trimmed by 4 bases and V by 1 base; bases with no gene match: 3. The CDR3 spans 15 residues. CDR1 and CDR2 (germline): MNHEY, SVGEGT. The CDR3 DNA reads TGTGCCAGCAGTTACTGGACAGGGGGAGGCACTGAAGCTTTCTTT. Its protein is CASSYWTGGGTEAFF.

This clonotype was counted many times. This chain joins TRBV12-3 or TRBV12-4 and TRBJ2-7, with 10 positions matching TRBD1. The CDR3 is made up of 14 amino acids. The V segment lost 6 bases and the J segment 2 bases; nucleotides outside the gene matches: 4. CDR3 residues: CASRQGQGPYEQYF. The CDR3 nucleotides are TGTGCCAGCAGACAGGGACAGGGGCCCTACGAGCAGTACTTC.

This clonotype is a singleton in its sample. The V call is TRBV30, the J call TRBJ2-6; D gene ambiguous. This CDR3 spans 16 amino acids. The germline V and J ends were trimmed by 0 bases and 0 bases, with 9 bases remaining between them. The germline CDR1 and CDR2 sequences are GTSNPN and SVGIG (reference sequence). The CDR3: CAWSVQRDSGANVLTF. The CDR3 region has the DNA TGTGCCTGGAGTGTACAACGAGACTCTGGGGCCAACGTCCTGACTTTC.

This clonotype has a count of ten or more. CDR3 nucleotides: TGTGCCAGCCACACAGGGGGCCCGAACACTGAAGCTTTCTTT. Translation: CASHTGGPNTEAFF. This rearrangement joins TRBV18 to TRBJ1-1; 9 bases are a match to TRBD1. The CDR3 length is 14 residues. Looked up from germline, CDR1 is KGHSH and CDR2 is LQKENI. Trimming took 8 bases from V and 1 from J; bases not matched to a gene: 5.

Many counts were recorded for this clonotype. J is TRBJ2-5 and V is TRBV28, with a tentative D call TRBD1 (5 bases). Trimming cost V 6 bases and J 6 bases, with 23 bases left between them. This CDR3 is 16 amino acids long. Germline loops: CDR1 MDHEN, CDR2 SYDVKM. The CDR3 DNA reads TGTGCCAGCAGCTCCTCAGGACATCCAACTGAAAAGACCCAGTACTTC. Translated, it gives CASSSSGHPTEKTQYF.

A few counts support this clonotype. The chain carries TRBV10-1 and TRBJ2-5; 8 bases line up with TRBD2. The J segment lost 1 base and the V segment lost 7 bases, leaving 8 bases of the junction unmatched. This CDR3 spans 15 amino acids. Germline CDR1 WNHNN, CDR2 SYGVQD (reference sequence). For the CDR3, the DNA is TGCGCCAGCATCCTGCTAGCGGGCCGCCAAGAGACCCAGTACTTC. Amino acids: CASILLAGRQETQYF.

This clonotype was detected only once. This chain links TRBV7-2 with TRBJ1-2, with unresolved D. The V and J ends lost 1 base and 5 bases respectively, with 8 bases between them. Germline values: CDR1 SGHTA, CDR2 FQGNSA. This CDR3 has 13 residues. The CDR3 nucleotides read TGTGCCAGCAGCTTAGGTAGCTGGTATGGCTACACCTTC. Its translation is CASSLGSWYGYTF.

This clonotype was detected many times. The chain carries TRBV6-5 and TRBJ1-2; 7 bases match TRBD1. J lost 4 bases, V lost 2 bases, and 4 bases had no gene match. CDR1 is MNHEY, CDR2 SVGAGI, per germline. This CDR3 contains 14 residues. The CDR3 DNA reads TGTGCCAGCAGTTACAGGAGACAGGGCTATGGCTACACCTTC. It encodes CASSYRRQGYGYTF.

This clonotype occurred many times. The chain uses TRBV12-3 or TRBV12-4 and TRBJ2-3, with 7 nucleotides matching TRBD1. The CDR3 covers 17 residues. V dropped 2 bases and J dropped 2; count of bases not matched to a gene: 10. The CDR3 here is CASSLYSSGQITDTQYF. The CDR3 nucleotides read TGTGCCAGCAGTTTATATTCCTCGGGACAGATCACAGATACGCAGTATTTT.

About this clonotype: At one end, the junction sequence differs from germline, possibly due to a read error. The chain combines TRBV7-2 with TRBJ2-7, with D uncertain. The CDR3 totals 15 residues. The germline V gene has CDR1 SGHTA and CDR2 FQGNSA. The CDR3 loop reads CAGSLRSGSSYEQYF. The CDR3 DNA reads as TGTGCCGGCAGCTTAAGGTCGGGCAGCTCCTACGAGCAGTACTTC.

This clonotype turned up a few times. The chain uses TRBV14 and TRBJ1-6; D not certain. V was trimmed by 0 bases and J by 10 bases, leaving 7 bases between them. The germline V gene has CDR1 SGHDN and CDR2 FVKESK. This CDR3 region has 13 residues. The CDR3 DNA reads as TGTGCCAGCAGCCAAGAGCTTGACTCACCCCTCCACTTT. Its protein is CASSQELDSPLHF.

This clonotype was seen at least ten times. The J gene is TRBJ2-3, the V gene TRBV6-1; D is ambiguous. CDR1 is MNHNS and CDR2 is SASEGT in the germline V gene. The CDR3 is made up of 14 amino acids. Between the trimmed V and J ends, which lost 6 bases and 5 bases, there was a span of 15 bases. CDR3 nucleotides: TGTGCCAGCAGACGGACCCCGCTCAGAGATACGCAGTATTTT. Its protein product is CASRRTPLRDTQYF.

There are a few counts of this clonotype. This chain joins TRBV29-1 and TRBJ2-3; 7 bases fit TRBD1. The trim removed 4 bases at V and 1 base at J, leaving 2 bases unmatched. Germline V gene data show CDR1 as SQVTM and CDR2 as ANQGSEA. CDR3 length: 13 residues. In DNA form, the CDR3 reads TGCAGCGTTGGTGACAGGGGCACAGATACGCAGTATTTT. Its translation is CSVGDRGTDTQYF.

The chain uses TRBV6-4 and TRBJ2-2; possibly TRBD2 for D (6 bases). Trimming took off 4 bases at V and 3 bases at J, with 12 bases between the two ends. This CDR3 has 15 amino acids. The germline CDR1 and CDR2 sequences are MRHNA and SNTAGT. This chain's CDR3 is CASSAGVGDTGELFF. The DNA of the CDR3 is TGTGCCAGCAGTGCGGGAGTTGGAGACACCGGGGAGCTGTTTTTT.

This clonotype appeared many times. The chain combines TRBV11-2 with TRBJ2-7; TRBD2 matches at 14 bases. The ends lost 4 bases at V and 3 bases at J; junction bases unmatched: 8. CDR1 and CDR2 (germline): SGHAT, FQNNGV. The CDR3 covers 17 residues. In DNA, the CDR3 is TGTGCCAGCAGCTCCCGGACTAGCGGGAGGAACGTCTACGAGCAGTACTTC. Translated: CASSSRTSGRNVYEQYF.

The chain is built from TRBV6-1 and TRBJ1-2; 8 nucleotides line up with TRBD1. The trim removed 6 bases at V and 7 bases at J, leaving 10 bases unmatched. The germline V gene encodes CDR1 MNHNS and CDR2 SASEGT. The CDR3 has 14 amino acids. CDR3 protein: CASRDDRGIGGYTF. The DNA of the CDR3 is TGTGCCAGCAGGGATGACAGGGGAATAGGTGGCTACACCTTC.

This clonotype has ten or more counts. The CDR3 region is CATSQPVGSMHTQYF. For the CDR3, the DNA is TGTGCCACCAGCCAGCCTGTCGGGAGTATGCATACGCAGTATTTT. V usage is TRBV24-1 and J usage is TRBJ2-3; D possibly corresponds to TRBD2 (6 bases). The CDR3 is 15 residues long. Trimming removed 7 bases at V and 7 bases at J, with 20 bases between. Germline V gene data show CDR1 as KGHDR and CDR2 as SFDVKD.

V and J are TRBV19 and TRBJ1-1, with a possible D match to TRBD1 (5 bases). The CDR3 extends over 16 amino acids. V shed 4 bases and J shed 4 bases, with 19 bases lying between them. Per the germline V gene, CDR1 is LNHDA and CDR2 is SQIVND (reference sequence). The CDR3 DNA reads TGTGCCAGTAGTACGCCCCAGGGCGCGGCTGGCACTGAAGCTTTCTTT. Protein product: CASSTPQGAAGTEAFF.

This chain joins TRBV28 and TRBJ2-7, with TRBD2 identical over 8 bases. In germline, CDR1 is MDHEN, CDR2 SYDVKM. The CDR3 is 15 residues long. J lost 2 bases, V lost 6 bases, and 9 bases had no gene match. The CDR3 reads CASRSTSGPTYEQYF. CDR3 in DNA: TGTGCCAGCAGGAGTACTAGCGGCCCAACCTACGAGCAGTACTTC.

The CDR3 loop reads CASSIIPQETQYF. The CDR3 DNA is TGTGCCAGTAGTATAATACCGCAAGAGACCCAGTACTTC. The rearrangement joins TRBV19 to TRBJ2-5, with no clear D. V was trimmed by 2 bases and J by 2 bases, leaving 6 bases between them. Germline-derived CDR1 and CDR2 are LNHDA and SQIVND (reference sequence). This CDR3 is built from 13 residues.

The sample holds many counts of this clonotype. CDR3 in amino acids: CASGGTSGIQDTQYF. In DNA, the CDR3 is TGTGCCAGCGGGGGGACTAGCGGGATACAGGATACGCAGTATTTT. The chain uses TRBV28 and TRBJ2-3; 13 bases fit TRBD2. Germline V gives CDR1 MDHEN, CDR2 SYDVKM. The junction had 8 bases not matched to a gene; V was cut back by 8 bases and J by 6 bases. This CDR3 is 15 amino acids long. The complete variable domain, with remaining parts taken from reference TRBV28 and TRBJ2-3, reads DVKVTQSSRYLVKRTGEKVFLECVQDMDHENMFWYRQDPGLGLRLIYFSYDVKMKEKGDIPEGYSVSREKKERFSLILESASTNQTSMYLCASGGTSGIQDTQYFGPGTRLTVL.

This clonotype has ten or more counts. This sequence joins TRBV12-3 or TRBV12-4 and TRBJ2-1, with 8 nucleotides matching TRBD1. The ends lost 5 bases at V and 7 bases at J; junction bases unmatched: 7. CDR3 length: 14 amino acids. The CDR3 is CASSIGQGGNEQFF. The CDR3 bases are TGTGCCAGCAGTATTGGACAGGGTGGGAATGAGCAGTTCTTC.

The chain uses TRBV7-2 and TRBJ2-4; weak D call: TRBD2 (6 bases). With 5 bases removed from V and 15 bases from J, the gap between germline ends came to 26 bases. The germline V gene encodes CDR1 SGHTA and CDR2 FQGNSA. The CDR3 contains 15 residues. The DNA for the CDR3 is TGTGCCAGCAGCCCTAGAGGGACTGGCGGGGCCTTTACGTACTTC. Its translation: CASSPRGTGGAFTYF.

The sample holds many counts of this clonotype. CDR3 sequence reads: CASSLGRTSGPREQFF. As DNA, the CDR3 is TGTGCCAGCAGCTTAGGACGTACTAGCGGCCCGAGGGAGCAGTTCTTC. V and J are TRBV7-8 and TRBJ2-1, with TRBD2 identical over 8 bases. The length of the CDR3 is 16 residues. Trimming took 1 base from V and 10 from J; bases not matched to a gene: 12. CDR1 and CDR2 from the germline V gene are SGHVS and FQNEAQ.

This clonotype was observed many times. The rearrangement uses TRBV20-1 and TRBJ2-5; 14 bases agree with TRBD2. Trimming took 6 bases from V and 8 from J; bases not matched to a gene: 8. The CDR3 consists of 14 residues. The germline CDR1 and CDR2 sequences are DFQATT and SNEGSKA (reference sequence). The CDR3 protein is CSAMKGLAGETQYF. The CDR3 DNA sequence: TGCAGTGCCATGAAGGGACTAGCGGGGGAAACCCAGTACTTC.

A word on this clonotype: A read error may produce the germline difference seen at one junction end. The chain has TRBV19 and TRBJ1-1; no definite D call. The germline gives CDR1 LNHDA, CDR2 SQIVND (reference sequence). This CDR3 has 15 residues. The CDR3 DNA sequence: TGTGCCAGTAGTATAAACGGACGGAGCAACACTGAGGCTTTCTTT. This gives the protein CASSINGRSNTEAFF. The full variable domain, rest sourced from reference TRBV19 and TRBJ1-1, is DGGITQSPKYLFRKEGQNVTLSCEQNLNHDAMYWYRQDPGQGLRLIYYSQIVNDFQKGDIAEGYSVSREKKESFPLTVTSAQKNPTAFYLCASSINGRSNTEAFFGQGTRLTVV.

The genes are TRBV7-2 and TRBJ2-1, with 13 bases fitting TRBD2. Trimming took 7 bases from V and 8 from J; bases not matched to a gene: 5. The V gene's germline CDR1 is SGHTA and CDR2 FQGNSA. The CDR3 spans 14 residues. CDR3 sequence (DNA): TGTGCCAGCAAACTAGCGGGGGGGCCCTATGAGCAGTTCTTC. Encoded protein: CASKLAGGPYEQFF.